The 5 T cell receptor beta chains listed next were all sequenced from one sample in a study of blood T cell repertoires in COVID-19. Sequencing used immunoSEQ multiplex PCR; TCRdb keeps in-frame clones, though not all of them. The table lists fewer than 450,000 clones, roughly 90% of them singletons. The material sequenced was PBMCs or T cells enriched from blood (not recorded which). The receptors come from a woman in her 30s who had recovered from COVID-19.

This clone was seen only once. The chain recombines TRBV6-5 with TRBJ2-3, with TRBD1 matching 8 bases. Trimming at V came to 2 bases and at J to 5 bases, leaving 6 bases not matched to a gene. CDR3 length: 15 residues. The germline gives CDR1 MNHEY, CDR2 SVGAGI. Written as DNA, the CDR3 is TGTGCCAGCAGTTACGGCGGACAGGGAGGAGATACGCAGTATTTT. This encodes CASSYGGQGGDTQYF.

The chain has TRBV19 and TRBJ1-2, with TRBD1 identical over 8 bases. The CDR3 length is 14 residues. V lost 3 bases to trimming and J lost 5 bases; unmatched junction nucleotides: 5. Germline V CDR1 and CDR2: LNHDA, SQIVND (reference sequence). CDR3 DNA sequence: TGTGCCAGTAGTATCCGGGACAGGCGTTATGGCTACACCTTC. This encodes CASSIRDRRYGYTF.

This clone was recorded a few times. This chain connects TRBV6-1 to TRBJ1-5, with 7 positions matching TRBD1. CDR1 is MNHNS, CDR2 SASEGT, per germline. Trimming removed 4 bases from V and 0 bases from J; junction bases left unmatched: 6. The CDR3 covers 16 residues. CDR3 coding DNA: TGTGCCAGCAGTGGGGAACAGGGGAGTAGCAATCAGCCCCAGCATTTT. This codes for CASSGEQGSSNQPQHF.

The CDR3 sequence: CASSSEVPGGAYGYTF. CDR3 coding DNA: TGCGCCAGCAGCTCGGAGGTCCCAGGGGGCGCCTATGGCTACACCTTC. The chain has TRBV5-1 and TRBJ1-2; 8 bases line up with TRBD1. With V trimmed by 3 bases and J by 4 bases, 11 bases remained unmatched. The CDR3 is 16 amino acids. Germline assignment: CDR1 SGHRS and CDR2 YFSETQ. Supplemented by reference TRBV5-1 and TRBJ1-2, the full variable domain reads KAGVTQTPRYLIKTRGQQVTLSCSPISGHRSVSWYQQTPGQGLQFLFEYFSETQRNKGNFPGRFSGRQFSNSRSEMNVSTLELGDSALYLCASSSEVPGGAYGYTFGSGTRLTVV.

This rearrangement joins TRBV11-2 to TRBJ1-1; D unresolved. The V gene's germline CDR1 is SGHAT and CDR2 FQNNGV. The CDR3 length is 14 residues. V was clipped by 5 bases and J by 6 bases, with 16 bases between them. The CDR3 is CASSLPQPGAEAFF. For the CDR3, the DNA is TGTGCCAGCAGCCTCCCCCAACCCGGGGCTGAAGCTTTCTTT.